The rows below give T cell receptor beta chains drawn from one sample of a study of T cells in localized non-small cell lung cancer. TCRdb's table, derived via immunoSEQ multiplex PCR, lists solely in-frame clones and lacks some. The sample holds over 900 clones, around 35% seen once. The input for sequencing was normal lung tissue next to the tumor, taken before any cancer treatment. These receptors were taken from a female donor of 60 years or more with stage III squamous cell lung carcinoma. The CDR3 runs from the conserved cysteine through the conserved F or W. The order of the fields is clone size, V gene, J gene, D gene, CDR3 DNA, CDR3 protein. A D gene is named only where the DNA matches it firmly. The size entry is marked missing in some rows and otherwise reads once, few, many or a size class.

.	TRBV28	TRBJ1-5	.	TGTGCCAGCGCCCAAGGGGGGAGCAATCAGCCCCAGCATTTT	CASAQGGSNQPQHF
medium-sized	TRBV11-3	TRBJ1-1	TRBD1	TGTGCCAGCAGCTTGGGCAGGGGGCTTACTGAAGCTTTCTTT	CASSLGRGLTEAFF
.	TRBV28	TRBJ2-3	.	TGTGCCAGCAGTTTGGCGGGAAGTGGGACAGATACGCAGTATTTT	CASSLAGSGTDTQYF
large	TRBV6-8	TRBJ2-7	.	TGTGCCAGCAGTCCACGCCGAGGGACGGGGTACGAGCAGTACTTC	CASSPRRGTGYEQYF
.	TRBV28	TRBJ2-7	.	TGTGCCAGCAGTTCTTCCCCACGGGGGCGGACTGCCCTGAGGTACGAGCAGTACTTC	CASSSSPRGRTALRYEQYF
.	TRBV18	TRBJ1-4	TRBD1	TGTGCCAGCTCGACGCAAGAAAGGACAGGGGGGGAAAAACTGTTTTTT	CASSTQERTGGEKLFF
.	TRBV1	TRBJ1-6	.	TGCGCCAGCAGCCCCGACAGGGCTTATAATTCACCCCTCCACTTT	CASSPDRAYNSPLHF
.	TRBV6-8	TRBJ2-3	TRBD1	TGTGCCAGCAGTTACGGGACAGAACAAGATACGCAGTATTTT	CASSYGTEQDTQYF
.	TRBV30	TRBJ2-3	.	TGTGCCTGGAGTGCGGGTGCGGGGCCGACAGATACGCAGTATTTT	CAWSAGAGPTDTQYF
.	TRBV18	TRBJ2-5	TRBD1	TGTGCCAGCTCACCTAGGACAGGGGTTGGAGAGACCCAGTACTTC	CASSPRTGVGETQYF
.	TRBV10-1	TRBJ2-3	TRBD2	TGCGCCAGCAGTGAGTCTGCGGGCGGGGGGACAGATACGCAGTATTTT	CASSESAGGGTDTQYF
.	TRBV11-3	TRBJ2-6	.	TGTGCCAGCAGCTTCCAGGGTGGCACTGGGGCCAACGTCCTGACTTTC	CASSFQGGTGANVLTF
few	TRBV9	TRBJ2-7	.	TGTGCCAGCAGGTGGACAACATCCGTGCAGTACTTC	CASRWTTSVQYF
few	TRBV6-8	TRBJ2-3	.	TGTGCCAGCAGTAGCGGCGTGTTCGGGACGACGCAGTATTTT	CASSSGVFGTTQYF
few	TRBV15	TRBJ2-7	.	TGTGCCACCAGCAGAGATTCGGGGAACTTACGACAGACATACGAGCAGTACTTC	CATSRDSGNLRQTYEQYF
few	TRBV6-8	TRBJ2-1	.	TGTGCCAGCAGTTCGGGACACTCTACCTACAATGAGCAGTTCTTC	CASSSGHSTYNEQFF
.	TRBV9	TRBJ2-3	.	TGTGCCAGCAGCGTAGTTCCGGGACGCACAGATACGCAGTATTTT	CASSVVPGRTDTQYF
.	TRBV19	TRBJ1-2	.	TGTGCCAGCGAGTCTTCTAGGGGCCAGGGGCTGATGGGCTACACCTTC	CASESSRGQGLMGYTF
medium-sized	TRBV11-3	TRBJ1-1	.	TGTGCCAGCAGCTTTCTTGGACTCGACACTGAAGCTTTCTTT	CASSFLGLDTEAFF
few	TRBV19	TRBJ1-4	TRBD1	TGTGCCAGCCAGACAGGGATAAATCCAACTAATGAAAAACTGTTTTTT	CASQTGINPTNEKLFF
.	TRBV4-1	TRBJ1-4	.	TGCGCCAGCAGCCAAGAAGCTTTCCGTAATGAAAAACTGTTTTTT	CASSQEAFRNEKLFF
.	TRBV11-3	TRBJ1-5	TRBD1	TGTGCCAGCAGCCCTGGGACAGGGAGAACCTGGGATCAGCCCCAGCATTTT	CASSPGTGRTWDQPQHF
.	TRBV29-1	TRBJ2-1	TRBD2	TGCAGCGGGGGGACTAGCGGGCTTTACAATGAGCAGTTCTTC	CSGGTSGLYNEQFF
once	TRBV19	TRBJ2-7	TRBD2	TGTGCCAGCCGGGGACTAGCCTACGAGCAGTACTTC	CASRGLAYEQYF
few	TRBV18	TRBJ2-1	TRBD2	TGTGCCAGCTCTCCGGAAGCGGGGGCTTACAATGAGCAGTTCTTC	CASSPEAGAYNEQFF
.	TRBV7-5	TRBJ1-2	.	TGTGCCAGCAGCTGGACAGGATCTAACTATGGCTACACCTTC	CASSWTGSNYGYTF
.	TRBV18	TRBJ2-4	TRBD1	TGTGCCAGCTTACCGGGACAGGGGTCCAAAAACATTCAGTACTTC	CASLPGQGSKNIQYF
.	TRBV23-1	TRBJ1-1	.	TGCGCCAGCAGCCATCGGGACCCTTTGAACACTAAAGCTTTCTTT	CASSHRDPLNTKAFF
.	TRBV14	TRBJ2-4	TRBD1	TGTGCCAGCAGCCGATCAACAGGGGTAGCCAAAAACATTCAGTACTTC	CASSRSTGVAKNIQYF
once	TRBV19	TRBJ2-1	TRBD2	TGTGCCAGTAGCCCGACTAGCCTCCCCTACAATGAGCAGTTCTTC	CASSPTSLPYNEQFF